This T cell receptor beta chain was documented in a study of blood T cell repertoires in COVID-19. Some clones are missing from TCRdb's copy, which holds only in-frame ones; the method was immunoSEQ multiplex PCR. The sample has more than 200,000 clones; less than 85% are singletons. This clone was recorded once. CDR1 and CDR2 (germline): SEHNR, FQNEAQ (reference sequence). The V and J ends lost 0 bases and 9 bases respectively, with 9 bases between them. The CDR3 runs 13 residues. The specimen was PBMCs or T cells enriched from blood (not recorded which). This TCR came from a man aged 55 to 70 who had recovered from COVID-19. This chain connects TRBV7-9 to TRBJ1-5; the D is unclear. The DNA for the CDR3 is TGTGCCAGCAGCTTAGCGGAGGGTCGGCCCCAGCATTTT. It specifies CASSLAEGRPQHF.